This T cell receptor (beta chain) was recovered during a study of cytomegalovirus exposure and HLA in healthy donors. Whole-study findings and limits: Whilst most TCR sequences proved rare, a subset of public TCRs occurred across many donors.

Assay used: immunoSEQ multiplex PCR; TCRdb lists only in-frame clones, some missing. This sample carries approximately 300,000 clones, roughly 89% of them seen once, and the ten largest clones take about 0.8%. Germline V gene lookup returns CDR1 SGHTS and CDR2 YDEGEE. The V end lost 3 bases, the J end lost 6 bases, and 10 bases lay between the germline ends. This CDR3 has 13 amino acids. To note about this clone: What it recognizes is unknown.

What was sequenced was PBMCs. The V call is TRBV5-8, the J call TRBJ1-5; D is unclear. The source of this sequence is a woman under 30 in good health and CMV-seronegative. The DNA for the CDR3 is TGTGCCAGCAGCTCGGATGAGGGTCAGCCCCAGCATTTT. This sequence encodes CASSSDEGQPQHF.